The sequence of this TCR beta chain was determined in a study of cytomegalovirus exposure and HLA in healthy donors. Whole-study context: A prior analysis found roughly 110 million unique TCR beta sequences from 150 million to 200 million T cells.

This clone came up a few times. Its target is not known. The PCR made use of 60 Vbeta and 13 Jbeta primers. Some clones are missing from TCRdb's copy, which holds only in-frame ones; the method was immunoSEQ multiplex PCR. The sample yields over 110,000 clones, around three quarters seen once. Study-level points and caveats: Productive rates of about 87% or about 30% were seen for most TCR beta V segments in an earlier analysis. Researchers catalogued around 150 TCR beta chains as cytomegalovirus-associated. Most TCR sequences were rare, but some public TCRs occurred in many donors.

This TCR derives from a woman between 18 and 30 years old in good health and CMV-seropositive. The sequenced sample consisted of PBMCs.

The CDR3 DNA reads as TGTGCCAGCAGTTACGAGGACAGGAGCTACAATGAGCAGTTCTTC. This encodes CASSYEDRSYNEQFF. V and J are TRBV6-5 and TRBJ2-1; the match to TRBD1 covers 7 bases. V lost 2 bases and J lost 3; bases outside the gene matches: 4. The germline gives CDR1 MNHEY, CDR2 SVGAGI. This CDR3 spans 15 amino acids.